Shown below are 20 T cell receptor beta chains from a single sample sequenced in a study of blood T cell repertoires in COVID-19. Profiled with immunoSEQ multiplex PCR; TCRdb holds only in-frame clones, not every one. Of more than 150,000 clones detected, under 85% appear once; the ten largest clones hold roughly 6.3%. Sequenced material: peripheral blood. The receptors were gathered from a human donor in a cohort sampled during active COVID-19.

This clone was detected only once. The chain uses TRBV27 and TRBJ1-2, with 8 bases lining up with TRBD1. The V segment lost 3 bases and the J segment 8 bases; nucleotides outside the gene matches: 8. The CDR3 spans 14 residues. CDR1 and CDR2 from the germline V gene are MNHEY and SMNVEV (reference sequence). The CDR3 region has the DNA TGTGCCAGCAGTTTTCGGCAGGGGGCGGGAGGCTACACCTTC. It translates to CASSFRQGAGGYTF.

The chain carries TRBV4-1 and TRBJ2-5; D is perhaps TRBD1 (5 bases). Germline V gives CDR1 MGHRA, CDR2 YSYEKL. The germline V and J ends were trimmed by 1 base and 4 bases, with 19 bases remaining between them. The CDR3 totals 17 residues. The CDR3 DNA sequence: TGCGCCAGCAGCCAAGGGATTAATAGGGGATTCGGAGAGACCCAGTACTTC. Translation gives CASSQGINRGFGETQYF.

The V call is TRBV6-5, the J call TRBJ2-2, with no clear D. Trimming removed 6 bases at V and 4 bases at J, with 12 bases between. This CDR3 comprises 14 residues. Looked up from germline, CDR1 is MNHEY and CDR2 is SVGAGI. The CDR3 region is CASRSQVSTGELFF. CDR3 DNA: TGTGCCAGCAGGTCTCAGGTCTCCACCGGGGAGCTGTTTTTT.

The J gene is TRBJ1-4, the V gene TRBV4-2, with D tentatively TRBD1 (5 bases). Germline assignment: CDR1 LGHNA and CDR2 YNFKEQ. This CDR3 comprises 16 residues. Deletions cut 0 bases from V and 4 bases from J, with 12 bases between. The CDR3 DNA is TGTGCCAGCAGCCAAGATCAGGGCTTCGGTAATGAAAAACTGTTTTTT. It is translated as CASSQDQGFGNEKLFF.

The chain joins TRBV3-1 (or the pseudogene TRBV3-2) to TRBJ1-3; D gene uncertain. The CDR3 sequence is 15 residues long. CDR1 and CDR2 from the germline V gene are LGHDT and YNNKEL (reference sequence). V shed 0 bases and J shed 0 bases, with 6 bases lying between them. CDR3 in DNA: TGTGCCAGCAGCCAAGATTTCAGCTCTGGAAACACCATATATTTT. Encoded protein: CASSQDFSSGNTIYF.

V gene TRBV5-4 combines with J gene TRBJ2-1, with 13 nucleotides matching TRBD2. Trimming removed 4 bases from V and 6 bases from J; junction bases left unmatched: 16. This CDR3 region has 19 residues. Germline V gene sequence: CDR1 SGHNT, CDR2 YYREEE (reference sequence). The CDR3 reads CASSGIRGTSGEPANEQFF. Here the CDR3 DNA reads TGTGCCAGCAGCGGCATCCGAGGGACTAGCGGGGAGCCTGCCAATGAGCAGTTCTTC.

V usage is TRBV7-2 and J usage is TRBJ2-3; a possible D gene is TRBD1 (6 bases). There are 18 residues in the CDR3. CDR1 SGHTA and CDR2 FQGNSA come from the germline V gene. Trimming cost V 3 bases and J 2 bases, with 21 bases left between them. CDR3: CASSFPFAGAPDTDTQYF. CDR3 DNA sequence: TGTGCCAGCAGCTTCCCTTTCGCAGGGGCGCCCGACACAGATACGCAGTATTTT.

The chain has TRBV12-3 or TRBV12-4 and TRBJ2-2; D is perhaps TRBD2 (5 bases). This CDR3 spans 12 amino acids. Trimming shortened V by 7 bases and J by 7 bases, and 10 bases separated the two germline ends. CDR3: CASTRRGGELFF. Written as DNA, the CDR3 is TGTGCCAGCACGAGACGGGGCGGGGAGCTGTTTTTT.

This chain connects TRBV5-4 to TRBJ2-1; 8 positions match TRBD1. The ends lost 3 bases at V and 2 bases at J; junction bases unmatched: 13. Germline lookup yields CDR1 SGHNT and CDR2 YYREEE (reference sequence). CDR3 length: 18 amino acids. CDR3 DNA sequence: TGTGCCAGCAGCTCGCCCGAAACGGACAGGGATCCCTACAATGAGCAGTTCTTC. Translated: CASSSPETDRDPYNEQFF.

V is TRBV6-5 and J is TRBJ2-5; TRBD2 matches at 7 bases. J gave up 5 bases and V 4 bases, and 7 bases lay outside the gene matches. Per germline, CDR1 MNHEY and CDR2 SVGAGI. The CDR3 spans 14 residues. CDR3 DNA: TGTGCCAGCAGTTCGGGACTACTCGTCGAGACCCAGTACTTC. Its translation is CASSSGLLVETQYF.

J is TRBJ2-3 and V is TRBV7-6, with a weak D call TRBD1 (5 bases). This CDR3 region has 16 residues. Deletions cut 0 bases from V and 5 bases from J, with 15 bases between. CDR1 is SGHVS, CDR2 FNYEAQ, per germline. CDR3 residues: CASSLAGGRVGDTQYF. The CDR3 DNA reads TGTGCCAGCAGCTTAGCCGGCGGCAGGGTGGGAGATACGCAGTATTTT.

The chain uses TRBV5-6 and TRBJ1-1; D might be TRBD1 (5 bases). The CDR3 runs to 13 residues. Germline-derived CDR1 and CDR2 are SGHDT and YYEEEE. With 4 bases removed from V and 3 bases from J, the gap between germline ends came to 10 bases. CDR3 amino acids: CASSPGYDTEAFF. As DNA, the CDR3 is TGTGCCAGCAGCCCAGGGTATGACACTGAAGCTTTCTTT. Drawing the rest from reference TRBV5-6 and TRBJ1-1, the complete variable domain is DAGVTQSPTHLIKTRGQQVTLRCSPKSGHDTVSWYQQALGQGPQFIFQYYEEEERQRGNFPDRFSGHQFPNYSSELNVNALLLGDSALYLCASSPGYDTEAFFGQGTRLTVV.

The chain carries TRBV10-2 and TRBJ2-7; 9 nucleotides match TRBD2. CDR3 length: 16 amino acids. Trimming at V came to 1 base and at J to 2 bases, leaving 6 bases not matched to a gene. Per germline, CDR1 WSHSY and CDR2 SAAADI. As DNA, the CDR3 is TGCGCCAGCAGTGAGTATCGAGAGCGGGGGGCCTACGAGCAGTACTTC. As protein: CASSEYRERGAYEQYF.

The chain joins TRBV7-9 to TRBJ1-1; a possible D gene is TRBD1 (5 bases). The germline CDR1 and CDR2 sequences are SEHNR and FQNEAQ (reference sequence). V lost 4 bases and J 7 bases, leaving 16 bases between the germline ends. The CDR3 runs 14 residues. The CDR3 loop is CASSSDIRQGEAFF. The DNA of the CDR3 is TGTGCCAGCAGCTCCGACATCCGGCAGGGTGAAGCTTTCTTT.

This clone is a singleton in its sample. V usage is TRBV12-3 or TRBV12-4 and J usage is TRBJ2-7; D call uncertain. This CDR3 is built from 13 residues. Trimming removed 1 base from V and 2 bases from J, with 6 bases in between. CDR3 in amino acids: CASSLGGPYEQYF. In DNA, the CDR3 is TGTGCCAGCAGTTTAGGCGGCCCCTACGAGCAGTACTTC.

The V and J genes are TRBV7-9 and TRBJ2-7; D is unclear. Per the germline V gene, CDR1 is SEHNR and CDR2 is FQNEAQ (reference sequence). The CDR3 length is 13 residues. V was shortened by 1 base and J by 2 bases, with 6 bases between the two germline ends. The CDR3 nucleotides are TGTGCCAGCAGCTTAGTTGGGCCCTACGAGCAGTACTTC. Its protein product is CASSLVGPYEQYF.

Notes on this clone: This same CDR3 is encoded by further DNA sequences in the sample. The rearrangement joins TRBV5-1 to TRBJ2-2; D may be TRBD1 (6 bases). The V end was cut by 3 bases, the J end by 5 bases, with 11 bases between. Germline lookup yields CDR1 SGHRS and CDR2 YFSETQ. The CDR3 contains 14 residues. In DNA, the CDR3 is TGCGCCAGCAGCTCGGACAGCTATACCGGGGAGCTGTTTTTT. It codes for CASSSDSYTGELFF.

The rearrangement links TRBV13 to TRBJ2-7; 12 positions agree with TRBD1. V shed 5 bases and J 3 bases; nucleotides not matched to a gene: 8. Germline assignment: CDR1 PRHDT and CDR2 FYEKMQ (reference sequence). CDR3 length: 16 amino acids. The CDR3 region has the DNA TGTGCCAGCAGCCACGACCGGGACAGGGGGCTCTACGAGCAGTACTTC. Its translation: CASSHDRDRGLYEQYF.

The CDR3 sequence is CASSVGTGVEELFF. The CDR3 nucleotides read TGTGCCAGCAGCGTAGGGACAGGGGTGGAGGAACTGTTTTTT. The J gene is TRBJ1-4, the V gene TRBV7-9, with 10 bases that match TRBD1. The V and J ends lost 5 bases and 12 bases, in that order; junction bases with no gene match: 9. There are 14 residues in the CDR3. The germline gives CDR1 SEHNR, CDR2 FQNEAQ (reference sequence).

The V call is TRBV4-1, the J call TRBJ1-1; 9 bases align to TRBD1. J was trimmed by 2 bases and V by 3 bases; bases with no gene match: 4. CDR1 is MGHRA, CDR2 YSYEKL, per germline. The CDR3 runs 15 residues. The CDR3 spells CASSHRTGANTEAFF. The DNA of the CDR3 is TGCGCCAGCAGCCACCGGACAGGGGCCAACACTGAAGCTTTCTTT.